Presented here are 8 T cell receptor beta chains from one specimen sequenced in a study of graft-versus-host responses after intestinal transplantation. These receptors are not linked to any known antigen. Some clones are missing from TCRdb's copy, which holds only in-frame ones; the method was immunoSEQ multiplex PCR. The profile shows 85,000 to 90,000 clones, roughly 92% of them singletons. The sample here was unstimulated CD4+ T cells sorted from spleen or lymph node cells, taken before intestinal transplant. Receptor source: a human donor who received an intestinal transplant.

V and J are TRBV18 and TRBJ2-7; tentatively, D is TRBD1 (5 bases). Germline CDR1 is KGHSH and CDR2 is LQKENI. V was clipped by 3 bases and J by 1 base, with 13 bases between them. The CDR3 consists of 15 residues. The CDR3 DNA reads TGTGCCAGCTCACCTTTCGAGACAGTTTCCTACGAGCAGTACTTC. Its protein product is CASSPFETVSYEQYF.

This chain links TRBV4-2 with TRBJ1-1, with D possibly being TRBD1 (5 bases). The CDR3 is 20 amino acids. V gave up 5 bases and J gave up 7 bases, with 35 bases separating them. Germline V gene lookup returns CDR1 LGHNA and CDR2 YNFKEQ. DNA for the CDR3: TGTGCCAGCAGCGAATATTCCTCTTTCAGGGCCTCTGGACAATCAGGTGAAGCTTTCTTT. Its translation: CASSEYSSFRASGQSGEAFF.

A note on this clone: At one end the junction does not follow the germline gene, possibly because of a read error. This sequence joins TRBV19 and TRBJ1-4; D not certain. Germline V gives CDR1 LNHDA, CDR2 SQIVND (reference sequence). CDR3 length equals 14 residues. As DNA, the CDR3 is TGTGCCAGCCGGACCGGAGCAACTAGTGAAAAACTGTTTTTT. It codes for CASRTGATSEKLFF.

The V call is TRBV6-1, the J call TRBJ1-2; possibly TRBD1 for D (5 bases). Between the trimmed V and J ends, which lost 7 bases and 3 bases, there was a span of 12 bases. Germline-derived CDR1 and CDR2 are MNHNS and SASEGT. CDR3 length: 13 residues. The CDR3 here is CASNQDKDYGYTF. The CDR3 DNA sequence: TGTGCCAGCAACCAGGACAAGGACTATGGCTACACCTTC.

The V call is TRBV7-9, the J call TRBJ1-1, with D maybe TRBD1 (6 bases). CDR3 length equals 13 residues. The V gene's germline CDR1 is SEHNR and CDR2 FQNEAQ (reference sequence). V lost 0 bases and J lost 6, with 8 bases in between. CDR3 loop: CASSLAAGAEAFF. CDR3 coding DNA: TGTGCCAGCAGCTTAGCCGCAGGGGCTGAAGCTTTCTTT.

This clone occurred once. This chain uses TRBV2 with TRBJ2-7; TRBD2 aligns across 7 bases. CDR3 size: 14 residues. Germline CDR1 reads SNHLY; CDR2 reads FYNNEI. Losses at the gene ends were 5 bases for V and 0 bases for J; bases not matched to a gene: 4. The CDR3 sequence: CASSPSGVSYEQYF. CDR3 coding DNA: TGTGCCAGCAGTCCGAGCGGGGTCTCCTACGAGCAGTACTTC.

This chain uses TRBV5-8 with TRBJ2-3; 12 bases are a match to TRBD2. This CDR3 spans 19 amino acids. Germline V gene sequence: CDR1 SGHTS, CDR2 YDEGEE. After removal of 3 bases from V and 4 bases from J, the junction contained 15 bases not matched to a gene. The CDR3 region is CASSSGLAGHSRQADTQYF. CDR3 in DNA: TGTGCCAGCAGCTCCGGACTAGCGGGACATAGCCGTCAAGCAGATACGCAGTATTTT.

V and J are TRBV18 and TRBJ1-3; TRBD1 matches at 7 bases. CDR3 length equals 16 residues. V dropped 3 bases and J dropped 0; count of bases not matched to a gene: 5. Germline V gene data show CDR1 as KGHSH and CDR2 as LQKENI. DNA for the CDR3: TGTGCCAGCTCACCCGGACAGGTCAGCTCTGGAAACACCATATATTTT. Amino acid sequence: CASSPGQVSSGNTIYF.